Sequencing of this T cell receptor beta chain was carried out in a study of vaccination effects on CD4 cells after COVID-19. About the study: Cultures of about 2 million PBMC per well contained approximately 10 IU/ml IL-2 plus 10 ug/ml peptides. The study's findings and limits: Clones that were induced by infection or by vaccine showed marked contraction late after vaccination.

After roughly 10 days in culture, the CD4+ T cells were isolated. Vaccine recipients lacked prior SARS-CoV-2 infection and had negative nucleocapsid antibodies. The CDR3 has 13 residues. CDR1 and CDR2 (germline): SGHDN, FVKESK. Trimming took off 1 base at V and 1 base at J, with 4 bases between the two ends. Libraries were prepared by immunoSEQ multiplex PCR; TCRdb keeps only in-frame clonotypes and omits some of them. In the table there are more than 30,000 clones, about 81% of which are singletons. On this clone: Its antigen is unknown.

The sample was CD4+ T cells from PBMCs cultured without peptide, taken before COVID-19 vaccination. This chain uses TRBV14 with TRBJ1-1; D is unclear. The receptor's source is a human donor who received a COVID-19 vaccine. The CDR3 loop reads CASSQGRNTEAFF. Here the CDR3 DNA reads TGTGCCAGCAGCCAAGGGAGGAACACTGAAGCTTTCTTT. Variable domain in full (rest from reference TRBV14 and TRBJ1-1): EAGVTQFPSHSVIEKGQTVTLRCDPISGHDNLYWYRRVMGKEIKFLLHFVKESKQDESGMPNNRFLAERTGGTYSTLKVQPAELEDSGVYFCASSQGRNTEAFFGQGTRLTVV.